This TCR beta chain is drawn from a study of tissue T cells after allogeneic stem cell transplantation. Points from the study as a whole: Anatomically similar tissues had similar TCR repertoires within each patient.

About this clone itself: The antigen is not known.

Germline V gene data show CDR1 as KGHSH and CDR2 as LQKENI. The CDR3 runs to 15 residues. V trimming: 6 bases; J trimming: 3 bases; junction bases outside the gene matches: 7. Survey-depth TCRbeta CDR3 sequencing reported V/J genes and productive frequencies. Measured with immunoSEQ multiplex PCR; TCRdb has only the in-frame clones, and not every one. The table records about 9,400 clones, over 60% of them present only once. The source of this sequence is a male donor older than 55 with lung cancer. This chain uses TRBV18 with TRBJ2-3, with 9 positions matching TRBD2. This sample comprised tissue from the stomach, obtained at autopsy. The CDR3 DNA reads as TGTGCCAGCTCGTCAAGTAGCGGGAGAACAGATACGCAGTATTTT. Residues: CASSSSSGRTDTQYF.